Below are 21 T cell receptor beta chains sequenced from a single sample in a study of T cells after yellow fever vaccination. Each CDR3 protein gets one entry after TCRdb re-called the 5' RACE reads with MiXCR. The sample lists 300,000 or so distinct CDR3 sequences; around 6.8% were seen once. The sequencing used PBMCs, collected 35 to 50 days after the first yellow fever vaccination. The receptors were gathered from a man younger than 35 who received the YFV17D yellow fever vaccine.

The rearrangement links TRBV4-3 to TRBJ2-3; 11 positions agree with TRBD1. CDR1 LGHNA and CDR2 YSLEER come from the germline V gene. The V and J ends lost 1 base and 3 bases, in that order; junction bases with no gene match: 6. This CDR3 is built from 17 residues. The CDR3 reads CASSQVWDRGFTDTQYF. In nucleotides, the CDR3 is TGCGCCAGCAGCCAAGTGTGGGACAGGGGGTTTACAGATACGCAGTATTTT.

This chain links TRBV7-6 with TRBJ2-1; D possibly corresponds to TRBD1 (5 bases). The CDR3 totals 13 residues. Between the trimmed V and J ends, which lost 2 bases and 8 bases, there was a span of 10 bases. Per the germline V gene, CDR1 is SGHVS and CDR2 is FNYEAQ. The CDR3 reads CASSLQGPDEQFF. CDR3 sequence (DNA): TGTGCCAGCAGCTTACAGGGTCCTGATGAGCAGTTCTTC.

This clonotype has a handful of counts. The CDR3 sequence is CASRWGELGEAFF. CDR3 sequence (DNA): TGTGCCAGCAGGTGGGGGGAATTGGGTGAAGCTTTCTTT. The rearrangement uses TRBV7-6 and TRBJ1-1; D possibly corresponds to TRBD1 (5 bases). Trimming removed 6 bases at V and 7 bases at J, with 15 bases between. There are 13 residues in the CDR3. The germline V gene has CDR1 SGHVS and CDR2 FNYEAQ.

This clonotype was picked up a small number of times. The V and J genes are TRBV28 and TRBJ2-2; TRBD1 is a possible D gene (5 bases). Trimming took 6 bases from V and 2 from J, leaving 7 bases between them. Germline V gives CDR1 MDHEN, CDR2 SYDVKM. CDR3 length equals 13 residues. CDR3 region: CASRTENTGELFF. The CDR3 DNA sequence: TGTGCCAGCAGGACAGAAAACACCGGGGAGCTGTTTTTT.

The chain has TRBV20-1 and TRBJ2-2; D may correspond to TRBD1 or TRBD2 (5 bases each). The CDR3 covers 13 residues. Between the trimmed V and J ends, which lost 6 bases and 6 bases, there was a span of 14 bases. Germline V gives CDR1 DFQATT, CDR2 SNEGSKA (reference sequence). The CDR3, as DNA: TGCAGTGCCACTGGCGAGGGGCCCGGGGAGCTGTTTTTT. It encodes CSATGEGPGELFF.

The CDR3 DNA follows: TGTGCCACCTTAGACCCGCAGAATACTGAAGCTTTCTTT. Its protein product is CATLDPQNTEAFF. This chain joins TRBV11-1 and TRBJ1-1; D call uncertain. V shed 10 bases and J shed 5 bases, with 17 bases lying between them. Germline V gene data show CDR1 as SGHAT and CDR2 as FQDESV (reference sequence). This CDR3 has 13 amino acids.

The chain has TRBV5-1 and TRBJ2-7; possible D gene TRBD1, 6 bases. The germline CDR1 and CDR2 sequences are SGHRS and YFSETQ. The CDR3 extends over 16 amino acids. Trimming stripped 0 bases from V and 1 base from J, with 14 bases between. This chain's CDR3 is CASSLEWGLFSYEQYF. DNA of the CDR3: TGCGCCAGCAGCTTGGAATGGGGGCTCTTTTCCTACGAGCAGTACTTC.

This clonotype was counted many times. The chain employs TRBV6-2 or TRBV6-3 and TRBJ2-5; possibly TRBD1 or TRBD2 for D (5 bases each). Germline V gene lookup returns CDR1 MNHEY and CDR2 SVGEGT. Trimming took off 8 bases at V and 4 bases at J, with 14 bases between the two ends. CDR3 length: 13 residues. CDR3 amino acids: CASVSWGIETQYF. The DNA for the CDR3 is TGTGCCAGCGTTTCCTGGGGGATAGAGACCCAGTACTTC.

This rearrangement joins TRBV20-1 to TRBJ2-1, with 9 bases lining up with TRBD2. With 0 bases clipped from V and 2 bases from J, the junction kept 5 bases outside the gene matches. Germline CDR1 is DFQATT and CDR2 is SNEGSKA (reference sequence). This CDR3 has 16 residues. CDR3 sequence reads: CSARDPLAGAYNEQFF. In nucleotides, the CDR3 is TGCAGTGCTAGAGATCCCTTAGCGGGGGCCTACAATGAGCAGTTCTTC.

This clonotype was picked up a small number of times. The CDR3 reads CASSFRQGLSKLFF. DNA for the CDR3: TGTGCCAGCAGCTTTAGACAGGGCCTTTCAAAACTGTTTTTT. The chain couples TRBV7-6 to TRBJ1-4, with 7 bases aligning to TRBD1. With V trimmed by 3 bases and J by 10 bases, 8 bases remained unmatched. Germline CDR1 SGHVS, CDR2 FNYEAQ. The length of the CDR3 is 14 residues. The full variable domain, with the rest looked up from reference TRBV7-6 and TRBJ1-4, is GAGVSQSPRYKVTKRGQDVALRCDPISGHVSLYWYRQALGQGPEFLTYFNYEAQQDKSGLPNDRFSAERPEGSISTLTIQRTEQRDSAMYRCASSFRQGLSKLFFGSGTQLSVL.

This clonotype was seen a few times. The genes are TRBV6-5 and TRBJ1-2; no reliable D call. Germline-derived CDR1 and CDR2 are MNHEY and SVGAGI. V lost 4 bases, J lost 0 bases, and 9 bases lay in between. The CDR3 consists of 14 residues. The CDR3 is CASSSHRANYGYTF. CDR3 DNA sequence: TGTGCCAGCAGTTCCCACAGAGCTAACTATGGCTACACCTTC.

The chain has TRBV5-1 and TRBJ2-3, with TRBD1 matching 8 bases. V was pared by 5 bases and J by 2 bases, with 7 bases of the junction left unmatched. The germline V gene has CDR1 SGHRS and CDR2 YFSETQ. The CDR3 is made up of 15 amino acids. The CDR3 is CASSRQGFTTDTQYF. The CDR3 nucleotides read TGCGCCAGCAGTCGACAGGGGTTTACCACAGATACGCAGTATTTT.

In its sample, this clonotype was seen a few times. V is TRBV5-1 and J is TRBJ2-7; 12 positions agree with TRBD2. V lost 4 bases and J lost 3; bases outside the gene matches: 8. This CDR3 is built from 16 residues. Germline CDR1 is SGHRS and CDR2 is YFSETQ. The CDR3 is CASSVTSSGGGYEQYF. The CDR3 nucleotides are TGCGCCAGCAGCGTCACTTCTAGCGGGGGGGGCTACGAGCAGTACTTC.

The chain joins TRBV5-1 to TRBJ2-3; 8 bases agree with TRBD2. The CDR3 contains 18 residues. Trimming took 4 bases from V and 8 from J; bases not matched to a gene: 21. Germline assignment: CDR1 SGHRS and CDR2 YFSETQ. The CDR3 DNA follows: TGCGCCAGCAGCCCGAACGTGGGGGCGGGGGGTTTTTCCTCTACGCAGTATTTT. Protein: CASSPNVGAGGFSSTQYF.

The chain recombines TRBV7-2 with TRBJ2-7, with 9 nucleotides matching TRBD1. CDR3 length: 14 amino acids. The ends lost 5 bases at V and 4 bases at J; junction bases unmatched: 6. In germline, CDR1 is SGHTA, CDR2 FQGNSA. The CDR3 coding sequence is TGTGCCAGCAGCCCGACAGGGGGTTATTACGAGCAGTACTTC. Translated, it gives CASSPTGGYYEQYF.

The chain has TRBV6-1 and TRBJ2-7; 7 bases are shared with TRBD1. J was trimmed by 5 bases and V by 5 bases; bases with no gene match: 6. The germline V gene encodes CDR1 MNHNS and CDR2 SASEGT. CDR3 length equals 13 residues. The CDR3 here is CASSTTGDHEQYV. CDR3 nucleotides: TGTGCCAGCAGTACAACAGGGGATCACGAGCAGTACGTC.

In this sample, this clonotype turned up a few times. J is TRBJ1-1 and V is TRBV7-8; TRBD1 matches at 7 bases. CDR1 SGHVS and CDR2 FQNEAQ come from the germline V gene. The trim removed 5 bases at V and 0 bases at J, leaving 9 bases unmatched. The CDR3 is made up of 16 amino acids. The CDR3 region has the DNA TGTGCCAGCAGCCCCCGGGACAGCAACATGAACACTGAAGCTTTCTTT. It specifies CASSPRDSNMNTEAFF.

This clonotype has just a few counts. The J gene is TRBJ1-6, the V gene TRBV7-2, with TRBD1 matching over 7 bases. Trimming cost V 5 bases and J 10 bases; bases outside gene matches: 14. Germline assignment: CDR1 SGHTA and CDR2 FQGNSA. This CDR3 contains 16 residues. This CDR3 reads CASSRAQGTRGSPLHF. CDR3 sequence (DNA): TGTGCCAGCAGCCGCGCACAGGGGACACGCGGATCACCCCTCCACTTT. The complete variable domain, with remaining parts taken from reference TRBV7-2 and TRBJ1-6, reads GAGVSQSPSNKVTEKGKDVELRCDPISGHTALYWYRQSLGQGLEFLIYFQGNSAPDKSGLPSDRFSAERTGGSVSTLTIQRTQQEDSAVYLCASSRAQGTRGSPLHFGNGTRLTVT.

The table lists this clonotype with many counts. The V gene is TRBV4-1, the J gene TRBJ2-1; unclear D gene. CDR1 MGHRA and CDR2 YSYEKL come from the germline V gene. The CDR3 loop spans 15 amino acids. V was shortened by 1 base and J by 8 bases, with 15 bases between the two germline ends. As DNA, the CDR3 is TGCGCCAGCAGCCAAGGATTTAACCCCGTCTATGAGCAGTTCTTC. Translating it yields CASSQGFNPVYEQFF.

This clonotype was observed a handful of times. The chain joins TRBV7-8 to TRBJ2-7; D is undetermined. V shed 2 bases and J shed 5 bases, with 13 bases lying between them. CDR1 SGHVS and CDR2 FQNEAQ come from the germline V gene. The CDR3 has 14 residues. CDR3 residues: CASSLSIRVDEQYV. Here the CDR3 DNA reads TGTGCCAGCAGCTTATCGATAAGGGTCGACGAGCAGTACGTC.

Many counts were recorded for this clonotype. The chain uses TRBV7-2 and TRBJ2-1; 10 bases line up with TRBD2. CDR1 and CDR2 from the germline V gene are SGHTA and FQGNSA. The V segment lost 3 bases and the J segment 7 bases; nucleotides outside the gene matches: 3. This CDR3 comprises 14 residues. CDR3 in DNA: TGTGCCAGCAGCTTCGGGACTAGCGCAAATGAGCAGTTCTTC. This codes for CASSFGTSANEQFF.